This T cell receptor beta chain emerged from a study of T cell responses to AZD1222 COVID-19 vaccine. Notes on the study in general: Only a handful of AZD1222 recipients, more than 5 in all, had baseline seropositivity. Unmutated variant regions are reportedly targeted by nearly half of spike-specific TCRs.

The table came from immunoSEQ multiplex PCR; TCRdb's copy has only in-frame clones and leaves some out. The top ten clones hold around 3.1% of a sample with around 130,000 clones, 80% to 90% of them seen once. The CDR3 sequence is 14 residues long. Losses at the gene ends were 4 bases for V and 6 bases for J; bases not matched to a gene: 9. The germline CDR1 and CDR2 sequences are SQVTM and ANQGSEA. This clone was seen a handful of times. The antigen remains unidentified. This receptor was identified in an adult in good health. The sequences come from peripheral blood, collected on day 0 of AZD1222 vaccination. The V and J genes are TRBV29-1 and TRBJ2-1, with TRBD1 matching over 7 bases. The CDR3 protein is CSVGRQGFSNEQFF. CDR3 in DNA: TGCAGCGTTGGGAGACAGGGTTTCTCCAATGAGCAGTTCTTC.